Shown below are 26 T cell receptor beta chains from a single sample sequenced in a study of blood T cell repertoires in COVID-19. The method was immunoSEQ multiplex PCR; TCRdb's version includes in-frame clones alone and lacks a portion of them. Of roughly 340,000 clones listed, around 87% were seen once; the top ten hold around 1.9%. Sequenced material: PBMCs or T cells enriched from blood (not recorded which). The origin of the receptors is a man aged 35 to 55 in a cohort exposed to, infected with or recovered from COVID-19 (not recorded which).

Points on this clone: No DNA is shown, since the ends of the CDR3 on it are uncertain; the CDR3 is the one TCRdb lists. The chain employs TRBV12-1 and TRBJ1-4; TRBD1, the D gene given by the table, was not confirmed from the DNA. TRBV12-1 is an annotated pseudogene. A total of 17 residues make up the CDR3, ends included. The CDR3 loop is CASSYTCTGATNEKLFF.

The chain is built from TRBV7-2 and TRBJ2-1; D is perhaps TRBD2 (6 bases). The CDR3 totals 15 residues. With 5 bases removed from V and 3 bases from J, the gap between germline ends came to 14 bases. Germline V gene data show CDR1 as SGHTA and CDR2 as FQGNSA. The CDR3 region has the DNA TGTGCCAGCAGCCCCCCGGGACTGGTCTACAATGAGCAGTTCTTC. Translated: CASSPPGLVYNEQFF.

The gene calls are TRBV11-2 and TRBJ2-3; the match to TRBD1 covers 7 bases. The CDR3 is 16 amino acids. With 3 bases clipped from V and 4 bases from J, the junction kept 10 bases outside the gene matches. Germline CDR1 and CDR2: SGHAT and FQNNGV. Written as DNA, the CDR3 is TGTGCCAGCAGCTTCCAGGCAGGGGGTTTTGCAGATACGCAGTATTTT. This translates into CASSFQAGGFADTQYF. The full variable domain, its missing parts supplied by reference TRBV11-2 and TRBJ2-3, is EAGVAQSPRYKIIEKRQSVAFWCNPISGHATLYWYQQILGQGPKLLIQFQNNGVVDDSQLPKDRFSAERLKGVDSTLKIQPAKLEDSAVYLCASSFQAGGFADTQYFGPGTRLTVL.

This clone was seen once. The chain carries TRBV19 and TRBJ1-5; TRBD1 agrees at 7 bases. The CDR3 runs to 15 residues. The germline V gene has CDR1 LNHDA and CDR2 SQIVND (reference sequence). The junction had 5 bases not matched to a gene; V was cut back by 6 bases and J by 0 bases. CDR3 sequence: CASSRQGVSNQPQHF. The CDR3 nucleotides read TGTGCCAGTAGCCGACAGGGAGTTAGCAATCAGCCCCAGCATTTT.

The chain is built from TRBV4-1 and TRBJ2-1; possibly TRBD2 for D (6 bases). CDR3 length equals 16 residues. CDR1 and CDR2 (germline): MGHRA, YSYEKL. V lost 1 base and J lost 2, with 12 bases in between. The CDR3 here is CASSQGGAGTYNEQFF. CDR3 nucleotides: TGCGCCAGCAGCCAAGGAGGGGCGGGGACCTACAATGAGCAGTTCTTC.

The V call is TRBV28, the J call TRBJ2-5, with D possibly matching TRBD2 (6 bases). Germline V gives CDR1 MDHEN, CDR2 SYDVKM. The V end lost 5 bases, the J end lost 4 bases, and 14 bases lay between the germline ends. The CDR3 totals 14 residues. The CDR3 region is CASSPRLGVETQYF. DNA for the CDR3: TGTGCCAGCAGTCCCCGACTAGGGGTAGAGACCCAGTACTTC.

The chain is built from TRBV6-5 and TRBJ1-6; TRBD1 matches 7 bases. From germline, CDR1 is MNHEY and CDR2 SVGAGI. The CDR3 is 13 amino acids. The V gene end was trimmed by 5 bases and the J gene end by 11 bases; junction bases not matched to a gene: 6. The CDR3 coding sequence is TGTGCCAGCAGTCCCCGGGACAGTGCACCCCTCCACTTT. This translates into CASSPRDSAPLHF.

The V and J genes are TRBV12-5 and TRBJ1-1; D is undetermined. V lost 0 bases, J lost 1 base, and 12 bases lay in between. This CDR3 is built from 16 residues. Germline values: CDR1 LGHNT, CDR2 FRNRAP. The CDR3 DNA follows: TGTGCTAGTGGTTTGGTACTCGGAGGGCAGAACACTGAAGCTTTCTTT. The encoded protein is CASGLVLGGQNTEAFF.

The count of this clone is one. This sequence joins TRBV3-1 (or the pseudogene TRBV3-2) and TRBJ1-4; 9 nucleotides line up with TRBD1. The junction had 3 bases not matched to a gene; V was cut back by 3 bases and J by 4 bases. The germline CDR1 and CDR2 sequences are LGHDT and YNNKEL (reference sequence). The CDR3 has 15 residues. The CDR3 loop reads CASSQWTGVNEKLFF. The DNA of the CDR3 is TGTGCCAGCAGCCAGTGGACAGGGGTTAATGAAAAACTGTTTTTT.

V is TRBV5-1 and J is TRBJ1-2; 7 nucleotides agree with TRBD1. V lost 4 bases, J lost 4 bases, and 13 bases stayed unmatched. The germline gives CDR1 SGHRS, CDR2 YFSETQ. The CDR3 is made up of 16 amino acids. In DNA form, the CDR3 reads TGCGCCAGCAGCCCAGGGGACAGTTCTCCCAGCTATGGCTACACCTTC. Translating it yields CASSPGDSSPSYGYTF.

The rearrangement joins TRBV5-1 to TRBJ2-3; TRBD1 matches at 8 bases. The CDR3 runs to 14 residues. V lost 5 bases and J lost 4; bases outside the gene matches: 6. The germline V gene encodes CDR1 SGHRS and CDR2 YFSETQ. Here the CDR3 reads CASSTGGSADTQYF. In DNA form, the CDR3 reads TGCGCCAGCAGTACAGGGGGTTCAGCAGATACGCAGTATTTT.

This chain's CDR3 is CASRRGTGPNTGELFF. As DNA, the CDR3 is TGTGCCAGCAGACGAGGGACAGGGCCGAACACCGGGGAGCTGTTTTTT. The rearrangement joins TRBV27 to TRBJ2-2; 9 positions agree with TRBD1. CDR1 and CDR2 (germline): MNHEY, SMNVEV (reference sequence). The CDR3 is made up of 16 amino acids. With V trimmed by 6 bases and J by 0 bases, 5 bases remained unmatched.

The chain is built from TRBV28 and TRBJ2-7; TRBD1 might be the D (5 bases). Germline CDR1 and CDR2: MDHEN and SYDVKM. This CDR3 is built from 15 residues. Trimming took off 6 bases at V and 0 bases at J, with 15 bases between the two ends. Here the CDR3 reads CASSPQDLSSYEQYF. CDR3 DNA: TGTGCCAGCAGCCCACAGGACCTAAGCTCCTACGAGCAGTACTTC.

This chain uses TRBV10-1 with TRBJ1-2; D unresolved. Germline V lookup: CDR1 WNHNN, CDR2 SYGVQD (reference sequence). V shed 4 bases and J shed 2 bases, with 8 bases lying between them. The CDR3 is 13 residues long. CDR3 residues: CASSVSVNYGYTF. In DNA, the CDR3 is TGCGCCAGCAGTGTCTCAGTGAACTATGGCTACACCTTC.

The chain employs TRBV2 and TRBJ2-3; the D is unclear. The CDR3 spans 16 residues. Trimming pared 3 bases from V and 0 bases from J, leaving 13 bases between. CDR1 and CDR2 from the germline V gene are SNHLY and FYNNEI. The chain's CDR3 is CASSDPLLSSTDTQYF. DNA for the CDR3: TGTGCCAGCAGTGACCCCCTACTATCGAGCACAGATACGCAGTATTTT.

This chain uses TRBV6-2 or TRBV6-3 with TRBJ1-5; perhaps TRBD1 as D (5 bases). V was shortened by 0 bases and J by 2 bases, with 8 bases between the two germline ends. This CDR3 contains 15 residues. Germline CDR1 is MNHEY and CDR2 is SVGEGT. CDR3 coding DNA: TGTGCCAGCAGTTACTCCGACAGACGCAATCAGCCCCAGCATTTT. Its translation: CASSYSDRRNQPQHF.

This chain joins TRBV7-9 and TRBJ2-7, with a weak D call TRBD1 (5 bases). The CDR3 spans 12 residues. V lost 1 base to trimming and J lost 5 bases, with 6 bases between them. CDR1 is SEHNR and CDR2 is FQNEAQ in the germline V gene (reference sequence). This CDR3 reads CASSLVGDEQYF. The CDR3, as DNA: TGTGCCAGCAGCTTAGTAGGGGACGAGCAGTACTTC.

The rearrangement links TRBV2 to TRBJ2-2; D not resolved. The germline V gene encodes CDR1 SNHLY and CDR2 FYNNEI. The CDR3 sequence is 13 residues long. V was pared by 7 bases and J by 1 base, with 7 bases between. The CDR3 DNA reads as TGTGCCAGCAACTACGGGAACACCGGGGAGCTGTTTTTT. Its protein is CASNYGNTGELFF.

J is TRBJ1-1 and V is TRBV18; D is undetermined. The CDR3 extends over 17 amino acids. CDR1 is KGHSH and CDR2 is LQKENI in the germline V gene. The germline V and J ends were trimmed by 3 bases and 1 base, with 18 bases remaining between them. The CDR3 sequence: CASSPRDLADPNTEAFF. CDR3 nucleotides: TGTGCCAGCTCACCGCGCGACTTGGCAGACCCGAACACTGAAGCTTTCTTT.

V gene TRBV10-1 combines with J gene TRBJ1-5; a weak D match, TRBD1 (6 bases). From germline, CDR1 is WNHNN and CDR2 SYGVQD (reference sequence). CDR3 length equals 15 residues. The V end lost 0 bases, the J end lost 3 bases, and 9 bases lay between the germline ends. The CDR3 region has the DNA TGCGCCAGCAGTGAGTCAGGGGGAGTCAATCAGCCCCAGCATTTT. This gives the protein CASSESGGVNQPQHF.

This clone has just one count. The V call is TRBV27, the J call TRBJ1-1; 8 bases align to TRBD1. Germline V CDR1 and CDR2: MNHEY, SMNVEV (reference sequence). CDR3 length equals 12 residues. V lost 8 bases and J lost 4; bases outside the gene matches: 3. The CDR3 sequence is CASWTGTTEAFF. The CDR3 region has the DNA TGTGCCAGCTGGACAGGGACCACTGAAGCTTTCTTT.

The V gene is TRBV27, the J gene TRBJ1-5; TRBD1 is a possible D gene (5 bases). The CDR3 has 14 residues. Germline V gene lookup returns CDR1 MNHEY and CDR2 SMNVEV (reference sequence). Trimming pared 6 bases from V and 2 bases from J, leaving 11 bases between. CDR3 amino acids: CASSYGGGNQPQHF. As DNA, the CDR3 is TGTGCCAGCAGCTACGGGGGGGGCAATCAGCCCCAGCATTTT.

This chain uses TRBV30 with TRBJ2-5; tentative D call: TRBD1 (5 bases). Germline CDR1 reads GTSNPN; CDR2 reads SVGIG (reference sequence). This CDR3 comprises 15 residues. V was trimmed by 0 bases and J by 7 bases, leaving 18 bases between them. CDR3 coding DNA: TGTGCCTGGAGTGTATCAGGGTATGGGTCCGGGACCCAGTACTTC. This gives the protein CAWSVSGYGSGTQYF.

The count of this clone is one. This sequence joins TRBV18 and TRBJ2-1; 11 bases line up with TRBD2. The CDR3 sequence is 24 residues long. The junction had 26 bases not matched to a gene; V was cut back by 0 bases and J by 4 bases. Germline assignment: CDR1 KGHSH and CDR2 LQKENI. The CDR3, as DNA: TGTGCCAGCTCACCACCGGGGAGAAAAACTAGCGGGAGACAAACGGCTAATATTTACAATGAGCAGTTCTTC. This codes for CASSPPGRKTSGRQTANIYNEQFF.

The CDR3 loop reads CASSQDRLRLTNYGYTF. CDR3 sequence (DNA): TGTGCCAGCAGCCAGGACAGGCTTAGGCTCACTAACTATGGCTACACCTTC. V usage is TRBV7-9 and J usage is TRBJ1-2; TRBD1 matches 7 bases. The CDR3 extends over 17 amino acids. Germline V gives CDR1 SEHNR, CDR2 FQNEAQ (reference sequence). The V and J ends lost 5 bases and 0 bases, in that order; junction bases with no gene match: 12.

The V and J genes are TRBV9 and TRBJ2-7, with 12 nucleotides matching TRBD2. CDR1 and CDR2 from the germline V gene are SGDLS and YYNGEE. V lost 1 base to trimming and J lost 5 bases; unmatched junction nucleotides: 4. This CDR3 has 15 residues. CDR3 protein: CASSVSASGRDEQYF. CDR3 DNA: TGTGCCAGCAGCGTATCGGCTAGCGGGAGGGACGAGCAGTACTTC.